This T cell receptor beta chain was sequenced in a study of preoperative IRX-2 immunotherapy in early breast cancer (dated by TCRdb to the late 2010s). Library preparation was by the immunoSEQ multiplex PCR assay. This is the immuneACCESS table as TCRdb keeps it, with only in-frame sequences that have V and J called. A part of the clones is gone; compared with another copy, unresolved V genes explain less than half, and the rest is unexplained. The sample table lists some 99,000 clones, 86% of them with a count of one. The ten largest clones represent roughly 2% of the sample. The CDR3 sequence holds 13 residues, the cysteine and phenylalanine included. This entry keeps only the CDR3 DNA: 39 bases, framed from base 1. CDR1 is given as LNHDA and CDR2 as SQIVND, both from the germline V gene (reference sequence). Trimming leaves V shorter by 8 bases and J shorter by 3 bases, with the junction holding 6 bases beyond the gene matches.

About this clone: Its antigen is not yet known. No base quality information exists; no much larger clone differs at one position.

Explained via the paper, the treatment or condition label denotes: preoperative locoregional IRX-2 cytokine immunotherapy. The samples were obtained from a phase Ib study that tested preoperative, locoregional IRX-2 cytokine immunotherapy designed to prime immune responses. Patients with early-stage breast cancer who were given IRX-2 before surgery served as donors. The material sequenced was tumor tissue, taken after IRX-2 immunotherapy. This clonotype was obtained from a human donor with breast cancer. The V and J segments used are TRBV19 and TRBJ1-1; TRBD1 lines up with 7 middle nucleotides. Here the CDR3 is given as CASSGQRDTEAFF. The DNA is as follows: TGTGCCAGTTCGGGACAGAGGGACACTGAAGCTTTCTTT.